Presented here are 5 T cell receptor beta chains from one specimen sequenced in a study of cytomegalovirus exposure and HLA in healthy donors. With 60 Vbeta and 13 Jbeta primers, the PCR was carried out. Measured with immunoSEQ multiplex PCR; TCRdb has only the in-frame clones, and not every one. The sample includes around 53,000 clones. Sequencing was done on a sample of PBMCs. The receptors come from a woman in her twenties or thirties in good health and CMV-seropositive.

V and J are TRBV27 and TRBJ2-1, with TRBD1 as a possible D gene (6 bases). Deletions cut 6 bases from V and 6 bases from J, with 15 bases between. CDR1 and CDR2 from the germline V gene are MNHEY and SMNVEV (reference sequence). The CDR3 has 14 amino acids. CDR3 in amino acids: CASRKGGRVNEQFF. The CDR3 DNA follows: TGTGCCAGCAGGAAAGGGGGAAGGGTCAATGAGCAGTTCTTC.

The J gene is TRBJ1-2, the V gene TRBV6-6; D perhaps matches TRBD1 (5 bases). V shed 5 bases and J shed 1 base, with 11 bases lying between them. This CDR3 spans 14 amino acids. Per germline, CDR1 MNHNY and CDR2 SVGAGI (reference sequence). This CDR3 reads CASSLQGINYGYTF. The CDR3 DNA sequence: TGTGCCAGCAGTCTTCAGGGTATTAACTATGGCTACACCTTC.

The chain is built from TRBV29-1 and TRBJ2-7; D perhaps matches TRBD1 (7 bases). The CDR3 extends over 15 amino acids. Germline CDR1 is SQVTM and CDR2 is ANQGSEA. The ends were cut back, 2 bases at V and 0 bases at J, with 14 bases in the middle. The CDR3 region is CSVEKAGTDSYEQYF. The CDR3 DNA sequence: TGCAGCGTTGAAAAGGCGGGGACAGACTCCTACGAGCAGTACTTC.

The CDR3 nucleotides are TGTGCCAGCAGCGTGACAGGTGATAATGAAAAACTGTTTTTT. Translating gives CASSVTGDNEKLFF. The chain couples TRBV9 to TRBJ1-4, with D maybe TRBD1 (6 bases). CDR3 length: 14 amino acids. V lost 2 bases and J lost 4, with 9 bases in between. CDR1 and CDR2 (germline): SGDLS, YYNGEE.

The chain recombines TRBV10-3 with TRBJ2-3, with D perhaps TRBD2 (7 bases). This CDR3 region has 17 residues. Germline CDR1 and CDR2: ENHRY and SYGVKD. V lost 4 bases and J 3 bases, leaving 20 bases between the germline ends. The CDR3 here is CAISGKGGGTETDTQYF. The CDR3 DNA is TGTGCCATCAGTGGCAAAGGGGGAGGGACCGAAACAGATACGCAGTATTTT.